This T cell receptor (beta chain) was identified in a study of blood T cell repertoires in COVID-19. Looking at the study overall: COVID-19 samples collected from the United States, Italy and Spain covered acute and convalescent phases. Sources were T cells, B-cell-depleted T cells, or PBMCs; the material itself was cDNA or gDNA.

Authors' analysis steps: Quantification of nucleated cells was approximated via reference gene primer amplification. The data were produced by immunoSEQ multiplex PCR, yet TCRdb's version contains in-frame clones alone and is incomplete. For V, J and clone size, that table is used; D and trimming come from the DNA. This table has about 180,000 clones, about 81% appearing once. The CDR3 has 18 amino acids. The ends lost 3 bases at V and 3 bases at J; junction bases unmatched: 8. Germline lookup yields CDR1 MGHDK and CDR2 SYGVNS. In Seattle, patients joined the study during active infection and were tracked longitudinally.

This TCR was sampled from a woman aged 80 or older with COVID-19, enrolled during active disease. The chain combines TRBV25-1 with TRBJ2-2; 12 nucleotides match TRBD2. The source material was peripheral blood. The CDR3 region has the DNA TGTGCCAGCAGTGATCGGACTAGCGGGATCGTTGACACCGGGGAGCTGTTTTTT. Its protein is CASSDRTSGIVDTGELFF.